Listed below are T cell receptor beta chains from one sample, sequenced in a study of cytomegalovirus exposure and HLA in healthy donors. Clones were sequenced by immunoSEQ multiplex PCR, and TCRdb holds only the in-frame ones, with some missing. The sample lists about 100,000 clones, roughly 73% occurring once. Sequencing was carried out using PBMCs. The origin of the receptors is a woman aged 35 to 49 in good health and CMV-seronegative. Both conserved end residues are part of each CDR3. Each record gives: J gene, V gene, D gene, clone size, CDR3 protein, CDR3 DNA. D genes are given only for firm matches. Clone size is not always given. Where it is, it says once, few, many or a class for expanded clones.

j_call: TRBJ2-7
v_call: TRBV7-9
d_call: TRBD2
clone_size: -
cdr3_aa: CASSAGTSASYEQYF
cdr3_nt: TGTGCCAGCAGTGCCGGGACTAGCGCCTCCTACGAGCAGTACTTC

j_call: TRBJ2-1
v_call: TRBV7-6
d_call: -
clone_size: few
cdr3_aa: CASSARPTSSYNEQFF
cdr3_nt: TGTGCCAGCAGCGCAAGACCGACTAGCTCCTACAATGAGCAGTTCTTC

j_call: TRBJ1-2
v_call: TRBV7-9
d_call: TRBD1
clone_size: once
cdr3_aa: CASSWDSSFYGYTF
cdr3_nt: TGTGCCAGCAGCTGGGACAGTTCCTTCTATGGCTACACCTTC

j_call: TRBJ1-5
v_call: TRBV4-3
d_call: TRBD1
clone_size: -
cdr3_aa: CASSPGTGKNQPQHF
cdr3_nt: TGCGCCAGCAGCCCTGGGACAGGGAAAAATCAGCCCCAGCATTTT

j_call: TRBJ2-5
v_call: TRBV5-1
d_call: TRBD1
clone_size: -
cdr3_aa: CASSMGQGQETQYF
cdr3_nt: TGCGCCAGCAGCATGGGACAGGGCCAAGAGACCCAGTACTTC

j_call: TRBJ2-1
v_call: TRBV6-1
d_call: -
clone_size: -
cdr3_aa: CASRGTEYNEQFF
cdr3_nt: TGTGCCAGCCGCGGGACAGAATACAATGAGCAGTTCTTC

j_call: TRBJ1-2
v_call: TRBV4-1
d_call: -
clone_size: -
cdr3_aa: CASSQDAGAANYGYTF
cdr3_nt: TGCGCCAGCAGCCAAGATGCGGGGGCCGCTAACTATGGCTACACCTTC

j_call: TRBJ2-4
v_call: TRBV4-2
d_call: TRBD2
clone_size: -
cdr3_aa: CASSQDSAGGKNIQYF
cdr3_nt: TGTGCCAGCAGCCAAGATTCGGCGGGGGGGAAAAACATTCAGTACTTC

j_call: TRBJ1-2
v_call: TRBV7-9
d_call: TRBD1
clone_size: -
cdr3_aa: CASSHGTGPYGYTF
cdr3_nt: TGTGCCAGCAGCCATGGGACAGGACCCTATGGCTACACCTTC

j_call: TRBJ1-1
v_call: TRBV19
d_call: -
clone_size: -
cdr3_aa: CASSILPRMNTEAFF
cdr3_nt: TGTGCCAGTAGTATTCTTCCGCGGATGAACACTGAAGCTTTCTTT

j_call: TRBJ1-5
v_call: TRBV4-1
d_call: TRBD1
clone_size: -
cdr3_aa: CASSQEGGPRTGDSNQPQHF
cdr3_nt: TGCGCCAGCAGCCAAGAGGGGGGGCCCAGGACAGGGGATAGCAATCAGCCCCAGCATTTT

j_call: TRBJ1-1
v_call: TRBV10-3
d_call: TRBD1
clone_size: few
cdr3_aa: CATHGQGENTEAFF
cdr3_nt: TGTGCCACCCACGGCCAGGGGGAGAACACTGAAGCTTTCTTT

j_call: TRBJ2-3
v_call: TRBV19
d_call: -
clone_size: -
cdr3_aa: CASSGWGTSTDTQYF
cdr3_nt: TGTGCCAGTAGTGGGTGGGGGACTAGCACAGATACGCAGTATTTT

j_call: TRBJ2-5
v_call: TRBV29-1
d_call: TRBD2
clone_size: -
cdr3_aa: CSVGVAGAETQYF
cdr3_nt: TGCAGCGTTGGGGTAGCGGGGGCGGAGACCCAGTACTTC

j_call: TRBJ1-1
v_call: TRBV18
d_call: TRBD1
clone_size: -
cdr3_aa: CASSPPLGTGLRTEAFF
cdr3_nt: TGTGCCAGCTCACCACCGCTAGGGACAGGGTTACGCACTGAAGCTTTCTTT

j_call: TRBJ1-4
v_call: TRBV18
d_call: -
clone_size: -
cdr3_aa: CASSLLPNDGEKLFF
cdr3_nt: TGTGCCAGCTCACTACTACCCAACGACGGAGAAAAACTGTTTTTT

j_call: TRBJ2-3
v_call: TRBV9
d_call: -
clone_size: -
cdr3_aa: CASSVLVGGMDTQYF
cdr3_nt: TGTGCCAGCAGCGTACTGGTTGGGGGGATGGATACGCAGTATTTT

j_call: TRBJ1-6
v_call: TRBV4-1
d_call: -
clone_size: -
cdr3_aa: CASSQEGGDSPLHF
cdr3_nt: TGCGCCAGCAGCCAAGAGGGCGGGGATTCACCCCTCCACTTT

j_call: TRBJ1-5
v_call: TRBV2
d_call: -
clone_size: -
cdr3_aa: CASDLGAVYNQPQHF
cdr3_nt: TGTGCCAGTGATTTGGGGGCCGTGTACAATCAGCCCCAGCATTTT